This T cell receptor (beta chain) is from a study of blood T cell repertoires in COVID-19. Profiled with immunoSEQ multiplex PCR; TCRdb holds only in-frame clones, not every one. The table has hundreds of thousands of clones, around 90% seen once; the top ten hold under 7%. This clone came up once. Germline CDR1 is MNHNS and CDR2 is SASEGT. The V end was cut by 5 bases, the J end by 8 bases, with 15 bases between. This CDR3 contains 13 residues. The sequence derives from a man in his sixties who had recovered from COVID-19. Material: peripheral blood. The chain carries TRBV6-1 and TRBJ1-2, with unresolved D. CDR3 in amino acids: CASSYGRGGGYTF. In DNA, the CDR3 is TGTGCCAGCAGTTATGGGCGCGGAGGGGGCTACACCTTC.